This TCR beta chain was identified in a study of identical twins. Germline CDR1 and CDR2: SQVTM and ANQGSEA. V lost 8 bases and J lost 5; bases outside the gene matches: 8. This CDR3 is built from 14 residues. Via MiXCR, TCRdb re-called the 5' RACE reads, giving one row per CDR3 protein. The repertoire holds 1,800,000 or so distinct CDR3 sequences, with roughly 35% as singletons. The table lists this clonotype with many counts. This clonotype was obtained from a newborn girl in good health. The V call is TRBV29-1, the J call TRBJ2-3; TRBD1 matches 12 bases. Sequenced sample: cord blood. Written as DNA, the CDR3 is TGCAGCTCAGGGACAGGGGGCTTCGGAGATACGCAGTATTTT. It yields the protein CSSGTGGFGDTQYF.